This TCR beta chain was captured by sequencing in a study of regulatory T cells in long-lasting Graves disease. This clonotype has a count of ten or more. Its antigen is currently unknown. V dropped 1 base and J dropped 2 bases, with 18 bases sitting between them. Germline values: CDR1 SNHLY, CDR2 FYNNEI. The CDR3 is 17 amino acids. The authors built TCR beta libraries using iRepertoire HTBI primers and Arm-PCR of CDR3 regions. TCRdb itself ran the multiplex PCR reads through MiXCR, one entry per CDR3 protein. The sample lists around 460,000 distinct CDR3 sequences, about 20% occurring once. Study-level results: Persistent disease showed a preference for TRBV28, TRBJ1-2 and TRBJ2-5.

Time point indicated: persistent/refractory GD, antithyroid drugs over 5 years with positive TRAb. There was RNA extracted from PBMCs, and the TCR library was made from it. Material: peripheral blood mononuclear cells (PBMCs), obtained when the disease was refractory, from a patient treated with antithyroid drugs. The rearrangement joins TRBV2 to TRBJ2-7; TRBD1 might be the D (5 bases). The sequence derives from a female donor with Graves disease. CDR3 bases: TGTGCCAGCAGTGAAGGGAAAGGGGAAGAGGTCCCCTACGAGCAGTACTTC. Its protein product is CASSEGKGEEVPYEQYF.